Detailed here is one T cell receptor (beta chain). The antigen is not known. Germline loops: CDR1 MGHRA, CDR2 YSYEKL. Trimming pared 0 bases from V and 3 bases from J, leaving 18 bases between. The CDR3 spans 17 residues. The sample comes from a study of cytomegalovirus exposure and HLA in healthy donors. General study points: Per a prior analysis, the majority of TCR beta V segments were productive roughly 90% or roughly 30% of the time.

Amplification used 60 Vbeta primers and 13 Jbeta primers. This table comes from immunoSEQ multiplex PCR, and its TCRdb copy is limited to in-frame clones, with some not included. The sample lists some 88,000 clones; about 63% were seen once. The sample comprised PBMCs. The J gene is TRBJ2-7, the V gene TRBV4-1; a possible D gene is TRBD2 (6 bases). This receptor was taken from a woman younger than 45 in good health and CMV-seronegative. The CDR3 DNA sequence: TGCGCCAGCAGCCAAGAAGCCCCAGGGACGGAGGGCTACGAGCAGTACTTC. Amino acid sequence: CASSQEAPGTEGYEQYF.